This TCR beta chain was identified during a study of response to subunit inactivated influenza vaccine. Study-level findings and limits: Each seasonal influenza vaccination, the authors suggested, recruits few new T cells.

In this sample, this clonotype turned up a few times. Its specificity is unknown. Using its own MiXCR run on the RT-PCR reads, TCRdb lists one record per CDR3 protein. This sample has about 170,000 distinct CDR3 sequences, with about 10% found just once. Sample: CD8+ T cells sorted from PBMCs, taken around 25 months after vaccination. This sequence was found in a man aged 50 to 69 who received an inactivated influenza vaccine.

The CDR3 protein is CASSLGLAGTYNEQFF. Written as DNA, the CDR3 is TGTGCCAGCAGTTTAGGACTAGCGGGTACCTACAATGAGCAGTTCTTC. The J gene is TRBJ2-1, the V gene TRBV28; 11 positions match TRBD2. Per the germline V gene, CDR1 is MDHEN and CDR2 is SYDVKM. J was trimmed by 2 bases and V by 2 bases; bases with no gene match: 2. CDR3 size: 16 residues.